This TCR beta chain emerged from a study of cytomegalovirus exposure and HLA in healthy donors. General study points: Most sequenced TCRs were rare (though some public TCRs occurred in many donors).

The PCR had 60 Vbeta and 13 Jbeta primers. Produced via immunoSEQ multiplex PCR; TCRdb's table is partial and in-frame only. Of 100,000 to 150,000 clones in the sample, just over 15% were seen once. Comments on this clone: Its antigen remains unidentified.

This CDR3 contains 16 residues. Germline trimming cut 4 bases from V and 1 base from J; bases unmatched to any gene: 6. From germline, CDR1 is SGDLS and CDR2 YYNGEE. V is TRBV9 and J is TRBJ2-5; 11 bases are shared with TRBD1. This sequence originates from a woman younger than 35 in good health and CMV-seronegative. The specimen was PBMCs. For the CDR3, the DNA is TGTGCCAGCAGCCTATACGGGACAGGGGGCCAAGAGACCCAGTACTTC. This encodes CASSLYGTGGQETQYF.